This T cell receptor beta chain stems from a study of technical replicates of blood from a few donors. The CDR3 length is 17 residues. The J segment lost 6 bases and the V segment lost 7 bases, leaving 18 bases of the junction unmatched. Germline-derived CDR1 and CDR2 are LNHDA and SQIVND (reference sequence). Assay used: immunoSEQ multiplex PCR; TCRdb lists only in-frame clones, some missing. The sample carries 98,000 or so clones, 95% recorded once. The sequence was obtained from a human donor in good health. The specimen was T cells isolated from PBMCs. The chain links TRBV19 to TRBJ1-5, with TRBD1 identical over 7 bases. This chain's CDR3 is CASTPSLRQGSFQPQHF. The CDR3 nucleotides read TGTGCCAGTACTCCATCCTTGAGACAGGGTTCATTTCAGCCCCAGCATTTT.